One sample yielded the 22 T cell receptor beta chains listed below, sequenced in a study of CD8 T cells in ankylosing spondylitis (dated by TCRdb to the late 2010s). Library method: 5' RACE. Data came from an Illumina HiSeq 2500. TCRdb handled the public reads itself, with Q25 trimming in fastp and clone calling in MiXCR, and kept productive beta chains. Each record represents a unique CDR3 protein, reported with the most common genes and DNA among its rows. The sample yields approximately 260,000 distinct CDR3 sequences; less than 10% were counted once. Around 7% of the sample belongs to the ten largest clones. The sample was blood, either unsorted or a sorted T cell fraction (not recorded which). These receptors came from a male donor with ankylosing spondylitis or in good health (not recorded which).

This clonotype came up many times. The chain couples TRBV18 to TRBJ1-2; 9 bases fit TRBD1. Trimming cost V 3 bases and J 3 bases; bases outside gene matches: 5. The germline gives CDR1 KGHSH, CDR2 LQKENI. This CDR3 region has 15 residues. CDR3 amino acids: CASSPWDRADYGYTF. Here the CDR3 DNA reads TGTGCCAGCTCACCTTGGGACAGGGCGGACTATGGCTACACCTTC.

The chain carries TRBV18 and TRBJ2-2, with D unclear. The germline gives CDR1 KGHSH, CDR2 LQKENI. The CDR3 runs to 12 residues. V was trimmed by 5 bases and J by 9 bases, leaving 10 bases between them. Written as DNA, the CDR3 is TGTGCCAGCTCAACTATCGACCGGGAGCTGTTTTTT. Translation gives CASSTIDRELFF. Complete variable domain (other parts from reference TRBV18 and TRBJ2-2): NAGVMQNPRHLVRRRGQEARLRCSPMKGHSHVYWYRQLPEEGLKFMVYLQKENIIDESGMPKERFSAEFPKEGPSILRIQQVVRGDSAAYFCASSTIDRELFFGEGSRLTVL.

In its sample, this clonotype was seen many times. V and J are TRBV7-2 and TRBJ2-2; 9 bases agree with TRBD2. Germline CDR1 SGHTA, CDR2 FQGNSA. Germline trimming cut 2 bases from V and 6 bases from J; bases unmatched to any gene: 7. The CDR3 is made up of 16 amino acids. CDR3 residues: CASSLRLAGTPGELFF. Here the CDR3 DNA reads TGTGCCAGCAGCTTAAGGCTAGCGGGGACACCCGGGGAGCTGTTTTTT.

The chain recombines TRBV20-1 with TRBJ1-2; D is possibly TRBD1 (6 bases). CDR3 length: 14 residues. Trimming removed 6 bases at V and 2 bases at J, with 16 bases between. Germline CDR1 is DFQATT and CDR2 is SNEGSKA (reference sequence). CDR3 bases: TGCAGTGCAGGGGTCGGGGGGCAGAACTATGGCTACACCTTC. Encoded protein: CSAGVGGQNYGYTF.

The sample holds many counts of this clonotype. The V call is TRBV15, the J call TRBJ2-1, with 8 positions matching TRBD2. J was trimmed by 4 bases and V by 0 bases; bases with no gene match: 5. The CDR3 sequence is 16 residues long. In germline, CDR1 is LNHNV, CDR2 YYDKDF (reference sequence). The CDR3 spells CATSRDRTGGYNEQFF. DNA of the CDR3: TGTGCCACCAGCAGAGATAGAACGGGAGGGTACAATGAGCAGTTCTTC.

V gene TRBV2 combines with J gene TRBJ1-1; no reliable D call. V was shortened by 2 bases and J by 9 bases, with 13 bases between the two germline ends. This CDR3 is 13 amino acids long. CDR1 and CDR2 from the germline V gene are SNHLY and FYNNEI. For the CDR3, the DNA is TGTGCCAGCAGTGAATCAGGAACCCAGAAAGCTTTCTTT. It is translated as CASSESGTQKAFF.

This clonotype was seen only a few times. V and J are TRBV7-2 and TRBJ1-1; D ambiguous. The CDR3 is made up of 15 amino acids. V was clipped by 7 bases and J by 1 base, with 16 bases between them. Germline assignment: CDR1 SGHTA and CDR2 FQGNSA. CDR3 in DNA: TGTGCCAGCACCCTTCGGCGGGTCGCGAACACTGAAGCTTTCTTT. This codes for CASTLRRVANTEAFF. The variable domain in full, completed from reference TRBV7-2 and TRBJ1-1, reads GAGVSQSPSNKVTEKGKDVELRCDPISGHTALYWYRQSLGQGLEFLIYFQGNSAPDKSGLPSDRFSAERTGGSVSTLTIQRTQQEDSAVYLCASTLRRVANTEAFFGQGTRLTVV.

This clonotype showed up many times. CDR3 DNA sequence: TGCAGCGTAGACACACAGGGGACCGGGGAGCTGTTTTTT. Amino acid sequence: CSVDTQGTGELFF. The rearrangement joins TRBV29-1 to TRBJ2-2; TRBD1 aligns across 7 bases. Germline V gene sequence: CDR1 SQVTM, CDR2 ANQGSEA. The junction had 6 bases not matched to a gene; V was cut back by 6 bases and J by 5 bases. CDR3 length equals 13 residues.

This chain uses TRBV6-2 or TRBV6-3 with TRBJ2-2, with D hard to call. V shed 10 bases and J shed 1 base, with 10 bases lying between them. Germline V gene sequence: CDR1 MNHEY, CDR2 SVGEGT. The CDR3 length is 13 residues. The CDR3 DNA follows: TGTGCCATCATTCACCTGAACACCGGGGAGCTGTTTTTT. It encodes CAIIHLNTGELFF.

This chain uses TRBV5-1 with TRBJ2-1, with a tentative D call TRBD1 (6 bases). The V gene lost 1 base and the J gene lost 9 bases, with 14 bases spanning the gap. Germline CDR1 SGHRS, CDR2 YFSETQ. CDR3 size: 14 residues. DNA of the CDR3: TGCGCCAGCAGCTTGAGGGTCGAAGGGGGTGAGCAGTTCTTC. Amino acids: CASSLRVEGGEQFF. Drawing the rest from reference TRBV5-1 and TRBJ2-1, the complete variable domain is KAGVTQTPRYLIKTRGQQVTLSCSPISGHRSVSWYQQTPGQGLQFLFEYFSETQRNKGNFPGRFSGRQFSNSRSEMNVSTLELGDSALYLCASSLRVEGGEQFFGPGTRLTVL.

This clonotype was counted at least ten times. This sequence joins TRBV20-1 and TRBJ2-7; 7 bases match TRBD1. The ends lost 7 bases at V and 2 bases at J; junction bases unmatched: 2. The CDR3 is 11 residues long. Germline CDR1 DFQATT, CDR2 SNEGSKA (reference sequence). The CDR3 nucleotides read TGCAGTGTGGGACAGACCTACGAGCAGTACTTC. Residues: CSVGQTYEQYF.

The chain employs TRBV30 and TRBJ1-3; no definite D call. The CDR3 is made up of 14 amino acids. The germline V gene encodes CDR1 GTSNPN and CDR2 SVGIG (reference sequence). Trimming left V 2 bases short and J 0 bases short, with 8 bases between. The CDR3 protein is CAWSTTYSGNTIYF. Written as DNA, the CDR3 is TGTGCCTGGAGTACCACCTACTCTGGAAACACCATATATTTT.

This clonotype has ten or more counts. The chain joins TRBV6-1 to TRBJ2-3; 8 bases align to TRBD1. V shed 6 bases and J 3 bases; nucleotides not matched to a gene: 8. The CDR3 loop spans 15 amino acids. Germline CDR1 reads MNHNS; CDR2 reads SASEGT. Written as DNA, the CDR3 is TGTGCCAGCAGACCCCAGGGGGCGAGGACAGATACGCAGTATTTT. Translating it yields CASRPQGARTDTQYF.

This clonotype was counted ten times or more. CDR3 sequence: CSVESGLRDTIYF. The CDR3 DNA sequence: TGCAGCGTGGAATCGGGGCTTCGGGACACCATATATTTT. The rearrangement uses TRBV29-1 and TRBJ1-3, with D possibly matching TRBD1 (5 bases). The CDR3 loop spans 13 amino acids. V was trimmed by 6 bases and J by 8 bases, leaving 17 bases between them. CDR1 is SQVTM and CDR2 is ANQGSEA in the germline V gene. Full variable domain (remainder filled in from reference TRBV29-1 and TRBJ1-3): SAVISQKPSRDICQRGTSLTIQCQVDSQVTMMFWYRQQPGQSLTLIATANQGSEATYESGFVIDKFPISRPNLTFSTLTVSNMSPEDSSIYLCSVESGLRDTIYFGEGSWLTVV.

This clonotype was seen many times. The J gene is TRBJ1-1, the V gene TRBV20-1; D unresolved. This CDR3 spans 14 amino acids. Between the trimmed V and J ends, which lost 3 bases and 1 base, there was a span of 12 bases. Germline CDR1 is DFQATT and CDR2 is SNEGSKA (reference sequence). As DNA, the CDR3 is TGCAGTGCTAGCCTTGGACGGGGGAACACTGAAGCTTTCTTT. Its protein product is CSASLGRGNTEAFF.

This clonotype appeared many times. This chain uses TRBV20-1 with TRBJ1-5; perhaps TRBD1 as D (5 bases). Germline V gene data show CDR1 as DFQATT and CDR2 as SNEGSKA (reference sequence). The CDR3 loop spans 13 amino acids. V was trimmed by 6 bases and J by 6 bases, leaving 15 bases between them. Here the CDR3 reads CSATPQGGQPQHF. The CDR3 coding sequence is TGCAGTGCAACTCCTCAGGGCGGTCAGCCCCAGCATTTT.

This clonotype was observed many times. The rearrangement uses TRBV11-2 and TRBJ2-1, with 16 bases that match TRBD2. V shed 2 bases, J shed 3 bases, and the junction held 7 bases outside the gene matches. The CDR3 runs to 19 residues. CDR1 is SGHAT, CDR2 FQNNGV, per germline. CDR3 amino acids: CASSLRGLAGGPVYNEQFF. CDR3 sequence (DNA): TGTGCCAGCAGCTTACGGGGACTAGCGGGAGGGCCAGTCTACAATGAGCAGTTCTTC.

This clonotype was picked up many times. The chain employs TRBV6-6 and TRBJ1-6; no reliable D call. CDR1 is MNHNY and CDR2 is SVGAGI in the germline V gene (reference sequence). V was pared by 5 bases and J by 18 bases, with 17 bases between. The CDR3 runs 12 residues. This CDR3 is CASSPGAIVPHF. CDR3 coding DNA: TGTGCCAGCAGTCCCGGAGCAATTGTACCCCACTTT.

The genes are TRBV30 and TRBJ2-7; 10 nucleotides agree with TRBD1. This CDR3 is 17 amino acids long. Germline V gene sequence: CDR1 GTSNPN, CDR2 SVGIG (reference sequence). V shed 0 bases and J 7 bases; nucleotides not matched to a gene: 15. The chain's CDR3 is CAWSVLRATGGTGEQYF. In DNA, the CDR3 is TGTGCCTGGAGTGTACTAAGAGCGACAGGGGGCACGGGTGAGCAGTACTTC.

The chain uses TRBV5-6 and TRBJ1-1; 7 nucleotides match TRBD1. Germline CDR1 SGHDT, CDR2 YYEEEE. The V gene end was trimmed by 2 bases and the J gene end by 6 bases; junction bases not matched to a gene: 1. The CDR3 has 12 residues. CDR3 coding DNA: TGTGCCAGCAGCTTTGGGACAGCTGAAGCTTTCTTT. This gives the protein CASSFGTAEAFF.

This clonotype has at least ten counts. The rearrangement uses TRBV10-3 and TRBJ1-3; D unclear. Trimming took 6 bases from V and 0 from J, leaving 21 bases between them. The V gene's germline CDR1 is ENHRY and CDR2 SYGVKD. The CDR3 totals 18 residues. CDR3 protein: CAIRAHPPDVVSGNTIYF. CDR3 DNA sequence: TGTGCCATCAGGGCCCACCCTCCTGACGTTGTCTCTGGAAACACCATATATTTT.

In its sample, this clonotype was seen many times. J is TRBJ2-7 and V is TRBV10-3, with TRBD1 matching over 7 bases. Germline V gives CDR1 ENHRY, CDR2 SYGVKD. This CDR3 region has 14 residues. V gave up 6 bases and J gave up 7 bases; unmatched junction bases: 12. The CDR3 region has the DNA TGTGCCATCAGCGGGACAGCCTCCTATCATGAGCAGTACTTC. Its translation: CAISGTASYHEQYF.